A single sample is the source of the 15 T cell receptor beta chains below, sequenced in a study of T cells in Graves' hyperthyroidism and ophthalmopathy. From RNA transcripts, TCR beta CDR3 regions were amplified. HTBI primers drove first-round RT-PCR of the TCR CDR3. A single record per CDR3 protein comes from TCRdb applying MiXCR to the multiplex PCR reads. The sample yields hundreds of thousands of distinct CDR3 sequences, roughly 24% seen once. Sequences were obtained from blood. The receptor source for this set is a woman in her thirties with Graves' ophthalmopathy.

Comments on this clonotype: A much larger clone lies one base from this, so it may be a read error. The CDR3 here is CASSPKAGEQFF. CDR3 coding DNA: TGTGCCAGCAGCCCTAAGGCCGGGGAGCAGTTTTTT. The chain uses TRBV5-5 and TRBJ2-2; a weak D match, TRBD2 (5 bases). The germline CDR1 and CDR2 sequences are SGHKS and YYEKEE (reference sequence). CDR3 length: 12 amino acids.

The chain is built from TRBV28 and TRBJ2-7; D may be TRBD2 (6 bases). The germline gives CDR1 MDHEN, CDR2 SYDVKM. CDR3 length: 15 amino acids. The V gene lost 7 bases and the J gene lost 3 bases, with 19 bases spanning the gap. The CDR3 coding sequence is TGTGCCAGCACCTCTTCCGGGACTGCGGTCTACGAGCAGTACTTC. Residues: CASTSSGTAVYEQYF.

This clonotype was seen at least ten times. This sequence joins TRBV5-1 and TRBJ1-3; 8 bases match TRBD1. The CDR3 loop spans 16 amino acids. The J segment lost 4 bases and the V segment lost 4 bases, leaving 10 bases of the junction unmatched. Per germline, CDR1 SGHRS and CDR2 YFSETQ. The CDR3 coding sequence is TGCGCCAGCAGCGCAAAAACCGGGACAGGAGGAAACACCATATATTTT. Translated: CASSAKTGTGGNTIYF.

This clonotype was recorded a few times. The chain links TRBV7-2 to TRBJ2-5; 11 positions agree with TRBD2. After removal of 2 bases from V and 4 bases from J, the junction contained 3 bases not matched to a gene. The CDR3 totals 15 residues. The germline CDR1 and CDR2 sequences are SGHTA and FQGNSA. The CDR3 protein is CASSLFLAGGETQYF. CDR3 coding DNA: TGTGCCAGCAGCTTATTTCTAGCGGGAGGAGAGACCCAGTACTTC.

This clonotype was seen many times. The CDR3 bases are TGTGCCAGCAGTTTTGACCAGTCCCCCCATCTGAACACTGAAGCTTTCTTT. This encodes CASSFDQSPHLNTEAFF. This chain joins TRBV28 and TRBJ1-1; unclear D gene. Germline values: CDR1 MDHEN, CDR2 SYDVKM. The germline V and J ends were trimmed by 3 bases and 0 bases, with 17 bases remaining between them. This CDR3 region has 17 residues.

Only a few counts were recorded for this clonotype. V usage is TRBV20-1 and J usage is TRBJ1-1; TRBD1 is a possible D gene (6 bases). Looked up from germline, CDR1 is DFQATT and CDR2 is SNEGSKA (reference sequence). The CDR3 is 13 residues long. Deletions cut 8 bases from V and 5 bases from J, with 18 bases between. In DNA, the CDR3 is TGCAGTACTTTCGAGGGGGTAGGGACTGAAGCTTTCTTT. Encoded protein: CSTFEGVGTEAFF.

This clonotype occurred many times. The gene calls are TRBV15 and TRBJ1-5; the D is unclear. Trimming shortened V by 0 bases and J by 12 bases, and 12 bases separated the two germline ends. CDR3 length equals 13 residues. The germline gives CDR1 LNHNV, CDR2 YYDKDF (reference sequence). CDR3 bases: TGTGCCACCAGCAGAGATCTCCGGTGGGGCCAGCATTTT. It yields the protein CATSRDLRWGQHF.

Only a few counts were recorded for this clonotype. The chain has TRBV30 and TRBJ2-7; TRBD2 matches at 7 bases. Germline V gene data show CDR1 as GTSNPN and CDR2 as SVGIG (reference sequence). The ends lost 2 bases at V and 6 bases at J; junction bases unmatched: 10. CDR3 length: 14 residues. This CDR3 is CAWSMGGGLSEQYF. The CDR3 bases are TGTGCCTGGAGTATGGGGGGGGGTCTGAGCGAGCAGTACTTC.

J is TRBJ2-2 and V is TRBV30; tentatively, D is TRBD1 or TRBD2 (5 bases each). Trimming shortened V by 0 bases and J by 6 bases, and 14 bases separated the two germline ends. This CDR3 spans 15 amino acids. The V gene's germline CDR1 is GTSNPN and CDR2 SVGIG (reference sequence). The CDR3 sequence: CAWSVLGTAPGELFF. The CDR3 DNA sequence: TGTGCCTGGAGTGTACTCGGGACGGCCCCCGGGGAGCTGTTTTTT. The variable domain in full, with the rest retrieved from reference TRBV30 and TRBJ2-2, is SQTIHQWPATLVQPVGSPLSLECTVEGTSNPNLYWYRQAAGRGLQLLFYSVGIGQISSEVPQNLSASRPQDRQFILSSKKLLLSDSGFYLCAWSVLGTAPGELFFGEGSRLTVL.

This clonotype was recorded a few times. V gene TRBV6-1 combines with J gene TRBJ1-2, with D maybe TRBD1 (5 bases). This CDR3 has 15 amino acids. CDR1 is MNHNS, CDR2 SASEGT, per germline. The germline V and J ends were trimmed by 7 bases and 7 bases, with 22 bases remaining between them. The CDR3 nucleotides are TGTGCCAGCAACGATCGGGGGGGATTGGGTCTTGGCTACACCTTC. Residues: CASNDRGGLGLGYTF.

In its sample, this clonotype was seen many times. The V and J genes are TRBV11-1 and TRBJ2-5, with 10 positions matching TRBD2. CDR3 size: 16 residues. The germline CDR1 and CDR2 sequences are SGHAT and FQDESV (reference sequence). Trimming took 5 bases from V and 2 from J; bases not matched to a gene: 8. CDR3 coding DNA: TGTGCCAGCAGCGCGAATAGCGGGGGGTATCAAGAGACCCAGTACTTC. It translates to CASSANSGGYQETQYF.

This clonotype appeared a few times. This sequence joins TRBV20-1 and TRBJ2-2; no clear D. Trimming took off 3 bases at V and 6 bases at J, with 8 bases between the two ends. Germline V CDR1 and CDR2: DFQATT, SNEGSKA (reference sequence). This CDR3 has 12 amino acids. The DNA for the CDR3 is TGCAGTGCTAGTTTATCTCCCGGGGAGCTGTTTTTT. This encodes CSASLSPGELFF.

Of note for this clonotype: Its ends do not fully match the called genes, so a read error is possible. The chain recombines TRBV12-3 or TRBV12-4 with TRBJ2-2; tentatively, D is TRBD1 or TRBD2 (5 bases each). The CDR3 totals 12 residues. The CDR3 DNA reads as TGTGCCAGCAGTTTGGGGACCGGGGTGCTGTTTTTT. Its protein is CASSLGTGVLFF.

Many counts were recorded for this clonotype. The V call is TRBV4-2, the J call TRBJ1-3; D is undetermined. Germline CDR1 LGHNA, CDR2 YNFKEQ. Between the trimmed V and J ends, which lost 1 base and 0 bases, there was a span of 7 bases. This CDR3 spans 15 amino acids. CDR3 protein: CASSQVGFSGNTIYF. The CDR3 DNA follows: TGTGCCAGCAGCCAAGTAGGGTTCTCTGGAAACACCATATATTTT.

This clonotype was recorded at least ten times. The V gene is TRBV6-1, the J gene TRBJ2-7; perhaps TRBD1 as D (5 bases). In germline, CDR1 is MNHNS, CDR2 SASEGT. The CDR3 has 16 amino acids. V shed 4 bases and J shed 4 bases, with 20 bases lying between them. For the CDR3, the DNA is TGTGCCAGCAGTGGAGGATGGGGCACTTTGCCTTACGAGCAGTACTTC. This translates into CASSGGWGTLPYEQYF.